The 31 T cell receptor beta chains presented below share a single source sample, sequenced in a study of memory CD4+ T cells and cytomegalovirus serostatus. The sort gate was single viable CD3+CD4+CD8-CD45RO+ cells for memory CD4+ T cells. Method: immunoSEQ multiplex PCR; TCRdb's copy keeps in-frame clones and lacks some. The sample lists about 50,000 clones; under 80% were seen once. Sequenced: memory CD4+ T cells from blood. All receptors derive from an adult in good health and CMV-seronegative.

This clone appeared many times. The chain links TRBV11-1 to TRBJ1-1; unclear D gene. The germline V and J ends were trimmed by 1 base and 7 bases, with 7 bases remaining between them. The CDR3 has 12 amino acids. Germline-derived CDR1 and CDR2 are SGHAT and FQDESV (reference sequence). Here the CDR3 reads CASSLGTVEAFF. DNA for the CDR3: TGTGCCAGCAGCTTAGGGACGGTTGAAGCTTTCTTT.

The J gene is TRBJ2-7, the V gene TRBV6-1; D may be TRBD1 (6 bases). The germline CDR1 and CDR2 sequences are MNHNS and SASEGT. Trimming shortened V by 4 bases and J by 0 bases, and 13 bases separated the two germline ends. The CDR3 consists of 15 residues. In DNA form, the CDR3 reads TGTGCCAGCAGTGTAACACAGGGAATCTCCTACGAGCAGTACTTC. It codes for CASSVTQGISYEQYF.

J is TRBJ1-2 and V is TRBV14; weak D call: TRBD1 (6 bases). V dropped 5 bases and J dropped 4 bases, with 11 bases sitting between them. The germline CDR1 and CDR2 sequences are SGHDN and FVKESK. The CDR3 runs 13 residues. In nucleotides, the CDR3 is TGTGCCAGCAGCACCAGGGGTGGCTATGGCTACACCTTC. Protein sequence: CASSTRGGYGYTF.

V and J are TRBV7-9 and TRBJ1-1; TRBD1 matches 8 bases. This CDR3 region has 14 residues. Germline V gives CDR1 SEHNR, CDR2 FQNEAQ (reference sequence). After removal of 4 bases from V and 9 bases from J, the junction contained 10 bases not matched to a gene. The CDR3 loop reads CASSSPDRGPKAFF. CDR3 DNA: TGTGCCAGCAGCTCCCCAGACAGGGGACCCAAAGCTTTCTTT. The full variable domain, in which reference TRBV7-9 and TRBJ1-1 provide the parts outside the CDR3, is DTGVSQNPRHKITKRGQNVTFRCDPISEHNRLYWYRQTLGQGPEFLTYFQNEAQLEKSRLLSDRFSAERPKGSFSTLEIQRTEQGDSAMYLCASSSPDRGPKAFFGQGTRLTVV.

The chain is built from TRBV11-2 and TRBJ1-1; D is undetermined. Trimming pared 2 bases from V and 4 bases from J, leaving 8 bases between. CDR1 and CDR2 (germline): SGHAT, FQNNGV. The CDR3 spans 13 residues. For the CDR3, the DNA is TGTGCCAGCAGCTTACGGGTGGGCACTGAAGCTTTCTTT. Encoded protein: CASSLRVGTEAFF.

The rearrangement links TRBV7-2 to TRBJ2-1, with no clear D. This CDR3 is 16 amino acids long. CDR1 and CDR2 (germline): SGHTA, FQGNSA. Trimming pared 1 base from V and 7 bases from J, leaving 17 bases between. The chain's CDR3 is CASSLGRARTQNEQFF. In DNA form, the CDR3 reads TGTGCCAGCAGCTTAGGCCGGGCTAGAACGCAAAATGAGCAGTTCTTC.

V and J are TRBV7-8 and TRBJ2-3; 7 nucleotides match TRBD1. Germline assignment: CDR1 SGHVS and CDR2 FQNEAQ. There are 15 residues in the CDR3. After removal of 5 bases from V and 1 base from J, the junction contained 6 bases not matched to a gene. The chain's CDR3 is CASSRDSRGTDTQYF. CDR3 sequence (DNA): TGTGCCAGCAGCCGGGACAGTCGGGGCACAGATACGCAGTATTTT. The full variable domain, with the rest looked up from reference TRBV7-8 and TRBJ2-3, is GAGVSQSPRYKVAKRGQDVALRCDPISGHVSLFWYQQALGQGPEFLTYFQNEAQLDKSGLPSDRFFAERPEGSVSTLKIQRTQQEDSAVYLCASSRDSRGTDTQYFGPGTRLTVL.

V is TRBV6-6 and J is TRBJ2-1; no reliable D call. Germline V gives CDR1 MNHNY, CDR2 SVGAGI (reference sequence). Trimming shortened V by 1 base and J by 9 bases, and 7 bases separated the two germline ends. This CDR3 is 12 amino acids long. CDR3 residues: CASSYFTGEQFF. The CDR3 DNA sequence: TGTGCCAGCAGTTACTTTACGGGTGAGCAGTTCTTC.

The count of this clone is one. This chain connects TRBV5-4 to TRBJ2-7; 9 nucleotides match TRBD2. This CDR3 contains 15 residues. The V segment lost 4 bases and the J segment 5 bases; nucleotides outside the gene matches: 10. Germline V gene lookup returns CDR1 SGHNT and CDR2 YYREEE (reference sequence). The CDR3 coding sequence is TGTGCCAGCAGCAGCGGACGTCTAGCGGGAAACGAGCAGTACTTC. Translated, it gives CASSSGRLAGNEQYF.

The chain is built from TRBV15 and TRBJ1-4; tentatively, D is TRBD1 (6 bases). Per germline, CDR1 LNHNV and CDR2 YYDKDF (reference sequence). Trimming shortened V by 1 base and J by 2 bases, and 17 bases separated the two germline ends. The CDR3 consists of 18 residues. The CDR3 coding sequence is TGTGCCACCAGCAGAGTCGACGGACGGACAGCCACTAATGAAAAACTGTTTTTT. It encodes CATSRVDGRTATNEKLFF.

The CDR3 here is CASRAGTGDNEQFF. The CDR3 nucleotides are TGTGCCAGCAGAGCCGGGACAGGGGACAATGAGCAGTTCTTC. The gene calls are TRBV2 and TRBJ2-1; 10 nucleotides line up with TRBD1. The CDR3 runs 14 residues. CDR1 and CDR2 (germline): SNHLY, FYNNEI. The junction had 4 bases not matched to a gene; V was cut back by 6 bases and J by 5 bases.

This chain joins TRBV18 and TRBJ2-7, with 11 bases matching TRBD2. The germline V gene has CDR1 KGHSH and CDR2 LQKENI. Germline trimming cut 5 bases from V and 3 bases from J; bases unmatched to any gene: 3. The CDR3 contains 14 residues. CDR3 DNA: TGTGCCAGCTCAAGCACTAGCGGGAGCTACGAGCAGTACTTC. Its translation: CASSSTSGSYEQYF.

The chain is built from TRBV20-1 and TRBJ1-2; no clear D gene. The germline V gene encodes CDR1 DFQATT and CDR2 SNEGSKA (reference sequence). The CDR3 is 11 amino acids. V gave up 6 bases and J gave up 7 bases, with 12 bases separating them. The CDR3 bases are TGCAGTGCCAAGGGTCAGCGTGGCTACACCTTC. As protein: CSAKGQRGYTF.

The chain uses TRBV5-4 and TRBJ1-2; D perhaps matches TRBD1 (5 bases). V lost 0 bases to trimming and J lost 13 bases, with 13 bases between them. CDR1 SGHNT and CDR2 YYREEE come from the germline V gene (reference sequence). The CDR3 covers 12 residues. The CDR3 loop reads CASSLAEGFSTF. CDR3 coding DNA: TGTGCCAGCAGCTTGGCCGAGGGGTTTAGCACCTTC.

V is TRBV2 and J is TRBJ1-1; TRBD1 might be the D (6 bases). The V end lost 2 bases, the J end lost 5 bases, and 6 bases lay between the germline ends. Germline V gives CDR1 SNHLY, CDR2 FYNNEI. The CDR3 is made up of 12 amino acids. This chain's CDR3 is CASSETGTEAFF. For the CDR3, the DNA is TGTGCCAGCAGTGAAACAGGGACTGAAGCTTTCTTT. The whole variable domain, filled in from reference TRBV2 and TRBJ1-1, reads EPEVTQTPSHQVTQMGQEVILRCVPISNHLYFYWYRQILGQKVEFLVSFYNNEISEKSEIFDDQFSVERPDGSNFTLKIRSTKLEDSAMYFCASSETGTEAFFGQGTRLTVV.

This clone occurred a few times. The V and J genes are TRBV7-9 and TRBJ1-4; the D gene is possibly TRBD1 (6 bases). The germline V and J ends were trimmed by 2 bases and 2 bases, with 9 bases remaining between them. Germline V gives CDR1 SEHNR, CDR2 FQNEAQ (reference sequence). The CDR3 runs 15 residues. The CDR3: CASSLRTGTNEKLFF. CDR3 nucleotide sequence: TGTGCCAGCAGCTTACGAACAGGGACTAATGAAAAACTGTTTTTT.

This clone was seen only once. Mismatch with germline at one junction end may stem from a read error. The CDR3 loop is CASSSIRDSMILDF. The CDR3 DNA reads as TGTGCCAGCAGCTCAATCCGGGACAGCATGATCCTGGACTTC. The genes are TRBV7-3 and TRBJ2-7; 7 nucleotides line up with TRBD1. Germline lookup yields CDR1 SGHTA and CDR2 FQGTGA. This CDR3 has 14 amino acids.

CDR3 sequence reads: CASRGTAGGLGSLQETQYF. Written as DNA, the CDR3 is TGTGCCAGCAGGGGAACAGCGGGAGGGCTTGGGTCTCTACAAGAGACCCAGTACTTC. This rearrangement joins TRBV28 to TRBJ2-5; 10 nucleotides agree with TRBD2. The CDR3 has 19 amino acids. Losses at the gene ends were 6 bases for V and 2 bases for J; bases not matched to a gene: 18. The germline V gene has CDR1 MDHEN and CDR2 SYDVKM. Drawing the rest from reference TRBV28 and TRBJ2-5, the complete variable domain is DVKVTQSSRYLVKRTGEKVFLECVQDMDHENMFWYRQDPGLGLRLIYFSYDVKMKEKGDIPEGYSVSREKKERFSLILESASTNQTSMYLCASRGTAGGLGSLQETQYFGPGTRLLVL.

This chain links TRBV29-1 with TRBJ2-3; D unresolved. The CDR3 has 14 residues. The germline CDR1 and CDR2 sequences are SQVTM and ANQGSEA. V dropped 4 bases and J dropped 3 bases, with 14 bases sitting between them. CDR3 residues: CSVGGTVRTDTQYF. In nucleotides, the CDR3 is TGCAGCGTTGGAGGAACTGTAAGAACAGATACGCAGTATTTT.

This clone has just one count. V usage is TRBV30 and J usage is TRBJ1-6; D is perhaps TRBD1 (5 bases). CDR3 length: 16 residues. CDR1 and CDR2 from the germline V gene are GTSNPN and SVGIG (reference sequence). Trimming cost V 0 bases and J 8 bases, with 17 bases left between them. The CDR3 bases are TGTGCCTGGAGTGTACGTTCGGGACGGAACCATTCACCCCTCCACTTT. This sequence encodes CAWSVRSGRNHSPLHF.

This clone has only one observation. The chain carries TRBV19 and TRBJ1-4; 9 positions match TRBD1. The V and J ends lost 7 bases and 2 bases, in that order; junction bases with no gene match: 8. In germline, CDR1 is LNHDA, CDR2 SQIVND (reference sequence). This CDR3 has 16 residues. CDR3 coding DNA: TGTGCCAGTACCTTGGGACAGGGACGCACTAATGAAAAACTGTTTTTT. Translating it yields CASTLGQGRTNEKLFF. The variable domain in full, with the rest retrieved from reference TRBV19 and TRBJ1-4, is DGGITQSPKYLFRKEGQNVTLSCEQNLNHDAMYWYRQDPGQGLRLIYYSQIVNDFQKGDIAEGYSVSREKKESFPLTVTSAQKNPTAFYLCASTLGQGRTNEKLFFGSGTQLSVL.

There are a few counts of this clone. The chain is built from TRBV28 and TRBJ1-2; 9 nucleotides match TRBD1. The CDR3 contains 17 residues. Trimming cost V 6 bases and J 3 bases; bases outside gene matches: 14. Looked up from germline, CDR1 is MDHEN and CDR2 is SYDVKM. The CDR3 bases are TGTGCCAGCAGCCCCTCTTCCGGGACAGGGAGGTACTATGGCTACACCTTC. It specifies CASSPSSGTGRYYGYTF.

This sequence joins TRBV5-1 and TRBJ2-2, with 7 bases aligning to TRBD1. V lost 4 bases to trimming and J lost 0 bases; unmatched junction nucleotides: 6. The CDR3 sequence is 16 residues long. Germline CDR1 SGHRS, CDR2 YFSETQ. The CDR3 DNA sequence: TGCGCCAGCAGCCCCTACAGGGGTCCGAACACCGGGGAGCTGTTTTTT. This translates into CASSPYRGPNTGELFF.

This chain uses TRBV7-2 with TRBJ2-3; 11 bases map to TRBD2. Trimming at V came to 1 base and at J to 1 base, leaving 7 bases not matched to a gene. The CDR3 has 18 amino acids. Germline CDR1 is SGHTA and CDR2 is FQGNSA. CDR3 coding DNA: TGTGCCAGCAGCTTAGTGAGGGCTAGCGGGAGGCGCACAGATACGCAGTATTTT. Translation: CASSLVRASGRRTDTQYF.

The rearrangement uses TRBV5-1 and TRBJ2-1; no clear D gene. Germline V gene lookup returns CDR1 SGHRS and CDR2 YFSETQ. The CDR3 spans 15 residues. The V and J ends lost 4 bases and 4 bases respectively, with 15 bases between them. The CDR3 here is CASSPGPTLYNEQFF. The DNA of the CDR3 is TGCGCCAGCAGCCCCGGACCGACTCTTTACAATGAGCAGTTCTTC.

This clone was counted a single time. This chain joins TRBV2 and TRBJ2-7; maybe TRBD2 (5 bases). Germline V lookup: CDR1 SNHLY, CDR2 FYNNEI. Between the trimmed V and J ends, which lost 3 bases and 3 bases, there was a span of 9 bases. CDR3 length equals 13 residues. The CDR3 loop is CASSDVGLYEQYF. The CDR3 DNA reads TGTGCCAGCAGTGACGTCGGACTCTACGAGCAGTACTTC. Filled out from reference TRBV2 and TRBJ2-7, the complete variable domain reads EPEVTQTPSHQVTQMGQEVILRCVPISNHLYFYWYRQILGQKVEFLVSFYNNEISEKSEIFDDQFSVERPDGSNFTLKIRSTKLEDSAMYFCASSDVGLYEQYFGPGTRLTVT.

The gene calls are TRBV21-1 and TRBJ2-7; the table's D call, TRBD1, was not checked against the DNA. TRBV21-1 is a pseudogene. CDR3 length: 14 residues. CDR3 residues: CASSKRDSTYEQYF. For the CDR3, the DNA is TGTGCCAGCAGCAAGCGGGACAGTACCTACGAGCAGTACTTC.

The chain employs TRBV11-2 and TRBJ2-2; 7 nucleotides match TRBD1. The germline CDR1 and CDR2 sequences are SGHAT and FQNNGV. V dropped 3 bases and J dropped 6; count of bases not matched to a gene: 7. CDR3 length: 15 residues. CDR3 in amino acids: CASSFLTGKAGELFF. In nucleotides, the CDR3 is TGTGCCAGCAGCTTTCTGACAGGGAAAGCCGGGGAGCTGTTTTTT. Filled out from reference TRBV11-2 and TRBJ2-2, the complete variable domain reads EAGVAQSPRYKIIEKRQSVAFWCNPISGHATLYWYQQILGQGPKLLIQFQNNGVVDDSQLPKDRFSAERLKGVDSTLKIQPAKLEDSAVYLCASSFLTGKAGELFFGEGSRLTVL.

The rearrangement joins TRBV14 to TRBJ2-7; D ambiguous. CDR1 is SGHDN, CDR2 FVKESK, per germline. With 0 bases removed from V and 4 bases from J, the gap between germline ends came to 10 bases. The CDR3 runs 14 residues. DNA for the CDR3: TGTGCCAGCAGCCAAGATTCCCAGAGTTACGAGCAGTACTTC. Protein product: CASSQDSQSYEQYF.

This CDR3 reads CASSQDAGSYEQYF. The CDR3 nucleotides read TGCGCCAGCAGCCAAGACGCCGGCAGCTACGAGCAGTACTTC. V and J are TRBV4-1 and TRBJ2-7; no firm D call. Between the trimmed V and J ends, which lost 0 bases and 3 bases, there was a span of 9 bases. This CDR3 is built from 14 residues. Germline lookup yields CDR1 MGHRA and CDR2 YSYEKL.

DNA of the CDR3: TGTGCCATCAGTGTTCTTAGGGAGCCCGGTGAAAAACTGTTTTTT. Translation: CAISVLREPGEKLFF. The chain employs TRBV10-3 and TRBJ1-4, with D unclear. This CDR3 is built from 15 residues. CDR1 and CDR2 from the germline V gene are ENHRY and SYGVKD. V lost 4 bases to trimming and J lost 7 bases, with 16 bases between them.